The 32 T cell receptor beta chains below come from one sample, sequenced in a study of shared clonotypes between healthy human individuals (dated by TCRdb to the early 2020s). Library creation used the immunoSEQ multiplex PCR assay. In its TCRdb copy, this immuneACCESS table keeps in-frame sequences only and misses some clones. Where compared with another copy, unresolved V genes explain less than half of these, and the others have no known cause. The sample profile shows 1,500,000 or so clones; 95% to 97% of them were found once. The top ten constitute roughly 1.2% of the sample. Source material: naive CD4+ T cells sorted from blood. The cell subset or site label of this sample denotes: CD45RA+ positively selected. The receptors were gathered from a man in his thirties or forties in good health.

The genes are TRBV19 and TRBJ2-7, with TRBD2 matching 8 bases. CDR1 and CDR2 from the germline V gene are LNHDA and SQIVND (reference sequence). There are 14 residues in the CDR3. V lost 4 bases, J lost 2 bases, and 4 bases stayed unmatched. CDR3 sequence (DNA): TGTGCCAGTAGTACCTCGGGAGGGCCCTACGAGCAGTACTTC. This sequence encodes CASSTSGGPYEQYF.

The V call is TRBV18, the J call TRBJ2-7; D is undetermined. Trimming shortened V by 4 bases and J by 3 bases, and 4 bases separated the two germline ends. Germline CDR1 reads KGHSH; CDR2 reads LQKENI. This CDR3 comprises 11 residues. CDR3 sequence (DNA): TGTGCCAGCTCACAGGACTACGAGCAGTACTTC. This encodes CASSQDYEQYF.

V is TRBV28 and J is TRBJ2-7; TRBD2 agrees at 14 bases. CDR3 size: 16 residues. Germline V CDR1 and CDR2: MDHEN, SYDVKM. Germline trimming cut 6 bases from V and 0 bases from J; bases unmatched to any gene: 4. The CDR3 reads CASRGLAGADSYEQYF. CDR3 sequence (DNA): TGTGCCAGCAGGGGACTAGCGGGAGCAGACTCCTACGAGCAGTACTTC.

The chain combines TRBV5-7 with TRBJ2-3; D not certain. TRBV5-7 is identified as an open reading frame with a role that is uncertain. CDR3 length: 16 residues. V gave up 2 bases and J gave up 0 bases, with 13 bases separating them. CDR3 bases: TGTGCCAGCAGCTTCGTCCCCAGCTATAGCACAGATACGCAGTATTTT. Translating it yields CASSFVPSYSTDTQYF.

In this sample, this clone turned up once. The J gene is TRBJ2-7, the V gene TRBV5-1; 10 bases map to TRBD1. Germline V lookup: CDR1 SGHRS, CDR2 YFSETQ. The CDR3 spans 18 residues. V lost 2 bases and J lost 0; bases outside the gene matches: 11. The chain's CDR3 is CASSFRDRGGLVSYEQYF. CDR3 sequence (DNA): TGCGCCAGCAGCTTCCGGGACAGGGGAGGACTAGTCTCCTACGAGCAGTACTTC.

The CDR3 DNA sequence: TGTGCCAGCAGTGAAGTCTGGGCCGACAATGAGCAGTTCTTC. It specifies CASSEVWADNEQFF. This rearrangement joins TRBV2 to TRBJ2-1; D remains ambiguous. The CDR3 is 14 residues long. Germline CDR1 reads SNHLY; CDR2 reads FYNNEI. V was shortened by 1 base and J by 5 bases, with 9 bases between the two germline ends. The full variable domain, completed using reference TRBV2 and TRBJ2-1, is EPEVTQTPSHQVTQMGQEVILRCVPISNHLYFYWYRQILGQKVEFLVSFYNNEISEKSEIFDDQFSVERPDGSNFTLKIRSTKLEDSAMYFCASSEVWADNEQFFGPGTRLTVL.

The genes are TRBV5-6 and TRBJ2-1; D is unresolved. Germline CDR1 reads SGHDT; CDR2 reads YYEEEE. This CDR3 comprises 15 residues. V was shortened by 0 bases and J by 5 bases, with 12 bases between the two germline ends. CDR3 protein: CASSLVRVQNNEQFF. Written as DNA, the CDR3 is TGTGCCAGCAGCTTGGTTAGGGTCCAGAACAATGAGCAGTTCTTC.

V is TRBV18 and J is TRBJ2-3, with TRBD2 matching over 7 bases. Germline V CDR1 and CDR2: KGHSH, LQKENI. The CDR3 covers 16 residues. Trimming removed 2 bases from V and 4 bases from J; junction bases left unmatched: 9. Written as DNA, the CDR3 is TGTGCCAGCTCACCAGGGGCGGGAGCCTTGGCAGATACGCAGTATTTT. Amino acid sequence: CASSPGAGALADTQYF.

The rearrangement joins TRBV11-2 to TRBJ2-2; D perhaps matches TRBD2 (5 bases). The CDR3 sequence is 13 residues long. Per germline, CDR1 SGHAT and CDR2 FQNNGV. The ends were cut back, 6 bases at V and 7 bases at J, with 12 bases in the middle. DNA for the CDR3: TGTGCCAGCAGTCCCACCCGGGACGGGGAGCTGTTTTTT. Its protein is CASSPTRDGELFF.

CDR3 DNA: TGTGCCAGCAGCTTGGCCACACAGGCGGGGAATGAAAAACTGTTTTTT. Translation gives CASSLATQAGNEKLFF. The chain uses TRBV5-4 and TRBJ1-4; D perhaps matches TRBD1 (5 bases). Germline-derived CDR1 and CDR2 are SGHNT and YYREEE (reference sequence). This CDR3 region has 16 residues. Trimming took off 0 bases at V and 5 bases at J, with 14 bases between the two ends.

The CDR3 loop is CASSWDSLTDTQYF. The CDR3 DNA sequence: TGCGCCAGCAGCTGGGACTCATTAACAGATACGCAGTATTTT. The chain employs TRBV5-1 and TRBJ2-3, with D possibly TRBD2 on 6 matching bases. This CDR3 is built from 14 residues. Trimming removed 3 bases from V and 3 bases from J, with 11 bases in between. The germline V gene encodes CDR1 SGHRS and CDR2 YFSETQ.

This rearrangement joins TRBV10-3 to TRBJ1-1; D is ambiguous. Germline CDR1 reads ENHRY; CDR2 reads SYGVKD. Trimming removed 8 bases at V and 5 bases at J, with 15 bases between. The CDR3 sequence is 13 residues long. The CDR3 bases are TGTGCCATCGGGAGTCATCCTGGGACTGAAGCTTTCTTT. Its translation: CAIGSHPGTEAFF.

The rearrangement uses TRBV11-1 and TRBJ2-7; tentatively, D is TRBD1 (5 bases). This CDR3 is 14 amino acids long. The V and J ends lost 5 bases and 5 bases respectively, with 16 bases between them. Germline V gives CDR1 SGHAT, CDR2 FQDESV (reference sequence). CDR3 in DNA: TGTGCCAGCAGCACTAACCCCCAGGGCCACGAGCAGTACTTC. Protein: CASSTNPQGHEQYF.

Of note for this clone: The same CDR3 arises from other DNA sequences in this sample as well. This chain connects TRBV5-6 to TRBJ2-5, with 11 bases lining up with TRBD2. The CDR3 consists of 17 residues. Germline trimming cut 0 bases from V and 1 base from J; bases unmatched to any gene: 5. The germline gives CDR1 SGHDT, CDR2 YYEEEE. In DNA form, the CDR3 reads TGTGCCAGCAGCTTGGCGGGGACTAGCGGAGTCCAAGAGACCCAGTACTTC. Translating gives CASSLAGTSGVQETQYF.

This CDR3 reads CASSLDGTGYGYTF. In DNA, the CDR3 is TGCGCCAGCAGCTTGGACGGGACGGGTTATGGCTACACCTTC. The V and J genes are TRBV5-1 and TRBJ1-2; D possibly corresponds to TRBD1 (5 bases). The ends were cut back, 0 bases at V and 5 bases at J, with 11 bases in the middle. Germline CDR1 and CDR2: SGHRS and YFSETQ. This CDR3 has 14 amino acids.

The chain recombines TRBV6-4 with TRBJ2-7; D unresolved. This CDR3 spans 15 amino acids. Germline V lookup: CDR1 MRHNA, CDR2 SNTAGT. V lost 5 bases, J lost 2 bases, and 16 bases lay in between. For the CDR3, the DNA is TGTGCCAGCAGTCCCTCGACCGGGCCCACCTACGAGCAGTACTTC. It codes for CASSPSTGPTYEQYF.

V gene TRBV18 combines with J gene TRBJ2-3; D not certain. V was shortened by 3 bases and J by 0 bases, with 10 bases between the two germline ends. Germline V gives CDR1 KGHSH, CDR2 LQKENI. The CDR3 extends over 15 amino acids. The CDR3 is CASSPEATSTDTQYF. CDR3 DNA: TGTGCCAGCTCACCCGAGGCGACTAGCACAGATACGCAGTATTTT.

The chain joins TRBV11-3 to TRBJ2-7; D possibly matches TRBD1 or TRBD2 (5 bases each). CDR3 length: 16 amino acids. Trimming took off 1 base at V and 3 bases at J, with 16 bases between the two ends. Germline V lookup: CDR1 SGHNT, CDR2 YENEEA. This CDR3 is CASSLGGPIGLYEQYF. The CDR3 coding sequence is TGTGCCAGCAGCTTAGGGGGACCCATCGGTCTCTACGAGCAGTACTTC.

This chain links TRBV14 with TRBJ2-7; 8 nucleotides align to TRBD1. Per germline, CDR1 SGHDN and CDR2 FVKESK. Germline trimming cut 4 bases from V and 3 bases from J; bases unmatched to any gene: 5. The CDR3 totals 14 residues. In DNA form, the CDR3 reads TGTGCCAGCAGCCTACACGGACAGGGCTACGAGCAGTACTTC. The encoded protein is CASSLHGQGYEQYF.

Concerning this clone: Other DNA sequences in the same sample also yield this CDR3. The chain carries TRBV5-6 and TRBJ2-1, with 11 bases lining up with TRBD2. This CDR3 comprises 15 residues. The germline CDR1 and CDR2 sequences are SGHDT and YYEEEE. Germline trimming cut 4 bases from V and 4 bases from J; bases unmatched to any gene: 4. The CDR3 DNA is TGTGCCAGCAGCCAAGGGACTAGCGGATACAATGAGCAGTTCTTC. Its protein product is CASSQGTSGYNEQFF.

DNA of the CDR3: TGTGCCAGCAGCCTTACGACAGGGTCTACTGAAGCTTTCTTT. Its protein product is CASSLTTGSTEAFF. The chain joins TRBV9 to TRBJ1-1; TRBD1 agrees at 7 bases. This CDR3 contains 14 residues. V lost 4 bases, J lost 5 bases, and 8 bases stayed unmatched. Germline V gene lookup returns CDR1 SGDLS and CDR2 YYNGEE.

This chain uses TRBV14 with TRBJ1-1, with D uncertain. This CDR3 is built from 15 residues. V dropped 4 bases and J dropped 4 bases, with 16 bases sitting between them. The germline gives CDR1 SGHDN, CDR2 FVKESK. CDR3 amino acids: CASSPGRRVGTEAFF. CDR3 sequence (DNA): TGTGCCAGCAGCCCCGGGAGAAGGGTGGGCACTGAAGCTTTCTTT.

The V gene is TRBV5-4, the J gene TRBJ2-7, with a weak D call TRBD2 (5 bases). There are 15 residues in the CDR3. Looked up from germline, CDR1 is SGHNT and CDR2 is YYREEE (reference sequence). V was pared by 1 base and J by 4 bases, with 15 bases between. CDR3 DNA: TGTGCCAGCAGCTTGAATGCGGGCTCGAAGTACGAGCAGTACTTC. This translates into CASSLNAGSKYEQYF.

The chain carries TRBV18 and TRBJ2-2; D is unresolved. Deletions cut 4 bases from V and 6 bases from J, with 12 bases between. The CDR3 is 14 residues long. Germline loops: CDR1 KGHSH, CDR2 LQKENI. CDR3 nucleotides: TGTGCCAGCTCACGGGATTTGCAGGCCGGGGAGCTGTTTTTT. The encoded protein is CASSRDLQAGELFF.

The chain links TRBV5-1 to TRBJ2-1, with D tentatively TRBD1 (6 bases). The CDR3 has 17 residues. Between the trimmed V and J ends, which lost 0 bases and 0 bases, there was a span of 13 bases. Germline CDR1 reads SGHRS; CDR2 reads YFSETQ. Written as DNA, the CDR3 is TGCGCCAGCAGCTTGGCCCCGGGACACCTCTCCTACAATGAGCAGTTCTTC. Protein product: CASSLAPGHLSYNEQFF.

This chain links TRBV6-1 with TRBJ2-3, with 8 positions matching TRBD2. Germline loops: CDR1 MNHNS, CDR2 SASEGT. Germline trimming cut 2 bases from V and 0 bases from J; bases unmatched to any gene: 1. The CDR3 has 15 amino acids. For the CDR3, the DNA is TGTGCCAGCAGTGAACTAGCGGGTAGCACAGATACGCAGTATTTT. Its protein product is CASSELAGSTDTQYF.

The V call is TRBV6-1, the J call TRBJ1-4; D possibly corresponds to TRBD1 (5 bases). CDR1 and CDR2 from the germline V gene are MNHNS and SASEGT. The CDR3 totals 13 residues. The V end was cut by 2 bases, the J end by 8 bases, with 9 bases between. CDR3 nucleotides: TGTGCCAGCAGTGAAAAGGGGCGGGAAAAACTGTTTTTT. It is translated as CASSEKGREKLFF.

The CDR3 sequence: CASSETGGTYNEQFF. CDR3 sequence (DNA): TGCGCCAGCAGTGAGACAGGGGGCACCTACAATGAGCAGTTCTTC. This chain connects TRBV10-1 to TRBJ2-1; 9 bases agree with TRBD1. The V gene's germline CDR1 is WNHNN and CDR2 SYGVQD (reference sequence). This CDR3 contains 15 residues. The V and J ends lost 2 bases and 2 bases, in that order; junction bases with no gene match: 1.

J is TRBJ1-1 and V is TRBV18; D possibly corresponds to TRBD1 (6 bases). Trimming left V 5 bases short and J 4 bases short, with 14 bases between. The CDR3 is made up of 14 amino acids. CDR1 and CDR2 (germline): KGHSH, LQKENI. The CDR3 here is CASSSKGGLTEAFF. CDR3 nucleotide sequence: TGTGCCAGCTCATCCAAAGGGGGACTCACTGAAGCTTTCTTT.

This chain links TRBV7-2 with TRBJ2-3, with TRBD2 matching 14 bases. The CDR3 covers 16 residues. Trimming took 2 bases from V and 3 from J; bases not matched to a gene: 1. The germline V gene has CDR1 SGHTA and CDR2 FQGNSA. Here the CDR3 reads CASSLRTSGRTDTQYF. Written as DNA, the CDR3 is TGTGCCAGCAGCTTAAGGACTAGCGGGAGGACAGATACGCAGTATTTT.

This rearrangement joins TRBV19 to TRBJ2-6; TRBD2 might be the D (6 bases). Trimming shortened V by 10 bases and J by 0 bases, and 22 bases separated the two germline ends. Germline-derived CDR1 and CDR2 are LNHDA and SQIVND (reference sequence). The CDR3 extends over 18 amino acids. CDR3 DNA: TGTGCCACCTCGGAGGGCGTAGGGCTTAGCTCTGGGGCCAACGTCCTGACTTTC. It translates to CATSEGVGLSSGANVLTF.

V usage is TRBV10-3 and J usage is TRBJ2-2, with 9 bases fitting TRBD2. Per the germline V gene, CDR1 is ENHRY and CDR2 is SYGVKD. The length of the CDR3 is 15 residues. Trimming at V came to 6 bases and at J to 6 bases, leaving 8 bases not matched to a gene. The CDR3 loop reads CAIRRAGGKAGELFF. CDR3 nucleotides: TGTGCCATCAGGCGAGCGGGGGGCAAAGCCGGGGAGCTGTTTTTT.